Listed below are T cell receptor beta chains from one sample, sequenced in a study of cytomegalovirus exposure and HLA in healthy donors. Sequencing used immunoSEQ multiplex PCR; TCRdb keeps in-frame clones, though not all of them. Of hundreds of thousands of clones in the sample, about 80% were seen once. The source material was PBMCs. These receptors were collected from a woman aged 40-49 years in good health and CMV-seronegative. The CDR3 runs from the conserved cysteine through the conserved F or W. D genes are given only for firm matches. A clone size is listed for some rows: how often the clone was seen (once, few, many), or a class if it is expanded.

j_call: TRBJ1-3
v_call: TRBV5-8
clone_size: -
d_call: -
cdr3_aa: CASSIDRNTIYF
cdr3_nt: TGTGCCAGCAGCATCGACAGGAACACCATATATTTT

j_call: TRBJ2-5
v_call: TRBV9
clone_size: -
d_call: TRBD2
cdr3_aa: CASSVGTSGGLQETQYF
cdr3_nt: TGTGCCAGCAGCGTAGGGACTAGCGGGGGGTTACAAGAGACCCAGTACTTC

j_call: TRBJ2-1
v_call: TRBV7-2
clone_size: -
d_call: TRBD1
cdr3_aa: CASSSPGQGNEQFF
cdr3_nt: TGTGCCAGCAGCTCGCCCGGACAGGGGAATGAGCAGTTCTTC

j_call: TRBJ1-5
v_call: TRBV29-1
clone_size: -
d_call: -
cdr3_aa: CSVEDDGDQPQHF
cdr3_nt: TGCAGCGTTGAAGATGACGGGGATCAGCCCCAGCATTTT

j_call: TRBJ2-3
v_call: TRBV11-2
clone_size: -
d_call: TRBD2
cdr3_aa: CASSATSGGSPTDTQYF
cdr3_nt: TGTGCCAGCAGCGCTACTAGCGGGGGGTCCCCCACAGATACGCAGTATTTT

j_call: TRBJ2-3
v_call: TRBV15
clone_size: -
d_call: -
cdr3_aa: CATSRDRQYTQYF
cdr3_nt: TGTGCCACCAGCAGAGACAGGCAATATACGCAGTATTTT

j_call: TRBJ2-5
v_call: TRBV5-6
clone_size: few
d_call: -
cdr3_aa: CASSLSGIETQYF
cdr3_nt: TGTGCCAGCAGCTTGTCAGGGATAGAGACCCAGTACTTC

j_call: TRBJ2-1
v_call: TRBV7-8
clone_size: -
d_call: TRBD2
cdr3_aa: CASSPNQRGANNEQFF
cdr3_nt: TGTGCCAGCAGCCCCAACCAGCGGGGGGCCAACAATGAGCAGTTCTTC

j_call: TRBJ2-7
v_call: TRBV6-1
clone_size: few
d_call: -
cdr3_aa: CASTPGGRYEQYF
cdr3_nt: TGTGCCAGCACTCCGGGGGGCAGGTACGAGCAGTACTTC

j_call: TRBJ2-5
v_call: TRBV18
clone_size: once
d_call: -
cdr3_aa: CASSPAAGALQETQYF
cdr3_nt: TGTGCCAGCTCACCTGCCGCAGGGGCTTTACAAGAGACCCAGTACTTC

j_call: TRBJ1-6
v_call: TRBV9
clone_size: -
d_call: -
cdr3_aa: CASSVSELSSYNSPLHF
cdr3_nt: TGTGCCAGCAGCGTGTCCGAACTAAGCTCCTATAATTCACCCCTCCACTTT

j_call: TRBJ1-2
v_call: TRBV5-4
clone_size: -
d_call: TRBD1
cdr3_aa: CASSLSKGWTGHYGYTF
cdr3_nt: TGTGCCAGCAGCTTGAGCAAAGGGTGGACAGGCCACTATGGCTACACCTTC

j_call: TRBJ1-6
v_call: TRBV4-1
clone_size: -
d_call: -
cdr3_aa: CASSQDRLGGSPLHF
cdr3_nt: TGTGCCAGCAGCCAAGATCGGCTTGGAGGTTCACCCCTCCACTTT

j_call: TRBJ2-3
v_call: TRBV27
clone_size: -
d_call: TRBD1
cdr3_aa: CASNSRDRVDTQYF
cdr3_nt: TGTGCCAGCAATTCCCGGGACAGGGTAGATACGCAGTATTTT

j_call: TRBJ1-2
v_call: TRBV2
clone_size: -
d_call: TRBD1
cdr3_aa: CASGTGGYGYTF
cdr3_nt: TGTGCCAGTGGGACAGGGGGGTATGGCTACACCTTC

j_call: TRBJ2-2
v_call: TRBV18
clone_size: -
d_call: -
cdr3_aa: CASSPTGELFF
cdr3_nt: TGTGCCAGCTCACCAACAGGGGAGCTGTTTTTT

j_call: TRBJ2-5
v_call: TRBV5-6
clone_size: once
d_call: -
cdr3_aa: CASSVAAGQETQYF
cdr3_nt: TGTGCCAGCAGCGTGGCGGCAGGGCAAGAGACCCAGTACTTC

j_call: TRBJ1-2
v_call: TRBV16
clone_size: -
d_call: -
cdr3_aa: CASSHRPVYGYTF
cdr3_nt: TGTGCCAGCAGCCATCGCCCGGTGTATGGCTACACCTTC

j_call: TRBJ1-2
v_call: TRBV18
clone_size: -
d_call: -
cdr3_aa: CASSPQQGNYGYTF
cdr3_nt: TGTGCCAGCTCACCTCAGCAGGGGAACTATGGCTACACCTTC

j_call: TRBJ1-2
v_call: TRBV29-1
clone_size: -
d_call: TRBD1
cdr3_aa: CSVAWTGGGYTF
cdr3_nt: TGCAGCGTGGCCTGGACAGGGGGTGGCTACACCTTC

j_call: TRBJ2-3
v_call: TRBV28
clone_size: -
d_call: TRBD2
cdr3_aa: CASRRDQTSGFTDTQYF
cdr3_nt: TGTGCCAGCAGGAGAGACCAGACTAGCGGCTTCACAGATACGCAGTATTTT

j_call: TRBJ2-1
v_call: TRBV9
clone_size: once
d_call: -
cdr3_aa: CASSGPGGPYNEQFF
cdr3_nt: TGTGCCAGCAGCGGACCCGGGGGGCCCTACAATGAGCAGTTCTTC

j_call: TRBJ2-1
v_call: TRBV2
clone_size: -
d_call: -
cdr3_aa: CASSGASNEQFF
cdr3_nt: TGTGCCAGCAGTGGGGCCTCCAATGAGCAGTTCTTC

j_call: TRBJ2-7
v_call: TRBV14
clone_size: once
d_call: -
cdr3_aa: CASSQERVSEQYF
cdr3_nt: TGTGCCAGCAGCCAAGAACGGGTTTCCGAGCAGTACTTC

j_call: TRBJ2-7
v_call: TRBV11-3
clone_size: few
d_call: -
cdr3_aa: CASSIARGASEQYF
cdr3_nt: TGTGCCAGCAGCATTGCCCGGGGGGCAAGCGAGCAGTACTTC

j_call: TRBJ2-3
v_call: TRBV7-3
clone_size: -
d_call: -
cdr3_aa: CASSYSGSTDTQYF
cdr3_nt: TGTGCCAGCAGCTACTCAGGGAGCACAGATACGCAGTATTTT

j_call: TRBJ2-3
v_call: TRBV19
clone_size: -
d_call: -
cdr3_aa: CASSMGGPTDTQYF
cdr3_nt: TGTGCCAGTAGTATGGGGGGGCCCACAGATACGCAGTATTTT